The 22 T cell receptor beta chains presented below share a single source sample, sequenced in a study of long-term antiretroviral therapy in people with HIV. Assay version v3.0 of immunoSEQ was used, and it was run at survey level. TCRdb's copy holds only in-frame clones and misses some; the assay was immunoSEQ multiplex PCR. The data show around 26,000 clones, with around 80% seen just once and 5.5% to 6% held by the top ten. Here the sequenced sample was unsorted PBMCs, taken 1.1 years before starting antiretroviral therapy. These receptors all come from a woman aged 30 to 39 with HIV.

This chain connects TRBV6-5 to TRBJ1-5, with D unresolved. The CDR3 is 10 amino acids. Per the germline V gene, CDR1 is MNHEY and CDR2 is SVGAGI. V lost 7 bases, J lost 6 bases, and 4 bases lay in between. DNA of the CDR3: TGTGCCAGCAACAGTCAGCCCCAGCATTTT. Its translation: CASNSQPQHF.

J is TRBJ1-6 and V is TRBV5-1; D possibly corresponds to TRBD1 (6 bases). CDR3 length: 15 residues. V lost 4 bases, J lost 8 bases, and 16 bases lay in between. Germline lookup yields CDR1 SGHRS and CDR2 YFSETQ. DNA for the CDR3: TGCGCCAGCAGCCTAACAGGGAGTAAAGATTCACCCCTCCACTTT. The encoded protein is CASSLTGSKDSPLHF.

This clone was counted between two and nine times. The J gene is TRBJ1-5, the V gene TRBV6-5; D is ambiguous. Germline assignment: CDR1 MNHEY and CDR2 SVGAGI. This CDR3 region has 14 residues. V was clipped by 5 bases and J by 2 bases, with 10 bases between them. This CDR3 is CASSRYAGNQPQHF. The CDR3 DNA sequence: TGTGCCAGCAGTCGATACGCGGGCAATCAGCCCCAGCATTTT.

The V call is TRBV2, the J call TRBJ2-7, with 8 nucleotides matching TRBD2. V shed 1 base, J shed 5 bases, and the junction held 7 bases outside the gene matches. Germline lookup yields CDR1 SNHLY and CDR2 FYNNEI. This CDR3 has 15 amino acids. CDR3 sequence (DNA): TGTGCCAGCAGTGAAGTCGGGGGGGTCGGGGACGAGCAGTACGTC. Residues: CASSEVGGVGDEQYV.

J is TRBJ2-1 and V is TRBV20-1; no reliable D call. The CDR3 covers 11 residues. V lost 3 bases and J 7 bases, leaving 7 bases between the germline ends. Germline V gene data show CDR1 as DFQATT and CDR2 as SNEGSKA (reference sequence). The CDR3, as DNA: TGCAGTGCTAGGGAATGGAATGAGCAGTTCTTC. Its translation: CSAREWNEQFF.

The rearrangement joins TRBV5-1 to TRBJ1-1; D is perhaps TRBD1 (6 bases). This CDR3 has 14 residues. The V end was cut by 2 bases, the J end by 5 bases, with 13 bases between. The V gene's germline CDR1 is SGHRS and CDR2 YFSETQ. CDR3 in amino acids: CASSLGGGWTEAFF. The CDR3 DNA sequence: TGCGCCAGCAGCTTAGGGGGTGGGTGGACTGAAGCTTTCTTT.

The chain's CDR3 is CASSVSTKQETQYF. The DNA of the CDR3 is TGTGCCAGCAGCGTAAGCACTAAACAAGAGACCCAGTACTTC. J is TRBJ2-5 and V is TRBV9; D remains unclear. The CDR3 covers 14 residues. V shed 1 base and J shed 2 bases, with 9 bases lying between them. Germline V lookup: CDR1 SGDLS, CDR2 YYNGEE.

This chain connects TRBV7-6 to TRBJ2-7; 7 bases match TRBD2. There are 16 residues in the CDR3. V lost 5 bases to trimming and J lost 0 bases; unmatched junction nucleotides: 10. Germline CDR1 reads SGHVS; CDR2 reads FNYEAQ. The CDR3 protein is CASSPLGRGSSYEQYF. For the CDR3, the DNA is TGTGCCAGCAGCCCCCTGGGGAGGGGAAGCTCCTACGAGCAGTACTTC. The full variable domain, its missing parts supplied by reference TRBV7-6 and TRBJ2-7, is GAGVSQSPRYKVTKRGQDVALRCDPISGHVSLYWYRQALGQGPEFLTYFNYEAQQDKSGLPNDRFSAERPEGSISTLTIQRTEQRDSAMYRCASSPLGRGSSYEQYFGPGTRLTVT.

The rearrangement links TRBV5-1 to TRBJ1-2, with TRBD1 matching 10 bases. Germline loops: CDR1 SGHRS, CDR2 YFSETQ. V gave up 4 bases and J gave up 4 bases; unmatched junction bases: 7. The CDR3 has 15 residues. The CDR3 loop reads CASSTGQGEGYGYTF. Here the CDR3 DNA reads TGCGCCAGCAGCACAGGACAGGGGGAGGGCTATGGCTACACCTTC.

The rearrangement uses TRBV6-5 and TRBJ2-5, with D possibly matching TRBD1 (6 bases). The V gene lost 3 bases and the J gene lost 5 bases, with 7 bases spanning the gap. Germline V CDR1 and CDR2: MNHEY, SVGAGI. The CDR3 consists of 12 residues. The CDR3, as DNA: TGTGCCAGCAGTTATAGGGGGGAGACCCAGTACTTC. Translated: CASSYRGETQYF.

Here the CDR3 DNA reads TGTGCCAGCAGTAGGGACAGAAACACCGGGGAGCTGTTTTTT. The encoded protein is CASSRDRNTGELFF. This sequence joins TRBV5-6 and TRBJ2-2; 7 positions match TRBD1. With 5 bases clipped from V and 2 bases from J, the junction kept 3 bases outside the gene matches. The V gene's germline CDR1 is SGHDT and CDR2 YYEEEE. This CDR3 region has 14 residues.

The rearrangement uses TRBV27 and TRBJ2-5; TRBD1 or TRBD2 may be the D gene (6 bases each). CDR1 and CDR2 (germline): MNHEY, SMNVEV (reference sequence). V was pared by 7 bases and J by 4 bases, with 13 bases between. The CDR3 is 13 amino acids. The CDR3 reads CASTSGARETQYF. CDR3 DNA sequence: TGTGCCAGCACTTCGGGGGCACGAGAGACCCAGTACTTC.

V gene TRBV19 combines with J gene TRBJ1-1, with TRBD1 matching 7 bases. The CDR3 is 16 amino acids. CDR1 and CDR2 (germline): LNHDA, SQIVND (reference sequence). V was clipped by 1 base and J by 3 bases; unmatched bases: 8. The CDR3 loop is CASSIGRQGDDTEAFF. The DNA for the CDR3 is TGTGCCAGTAGTATAGGACGACAGGGCGACGACACTGAAGCTTTCTTT.

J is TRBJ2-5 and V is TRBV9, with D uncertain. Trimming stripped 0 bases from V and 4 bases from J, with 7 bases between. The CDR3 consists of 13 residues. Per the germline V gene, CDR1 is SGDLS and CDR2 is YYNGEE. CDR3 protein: CASSVVPTETQYF. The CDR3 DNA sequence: TGTGCCAGCAGCGTAGTCCCCACAGAGACCCAGTACTTC.

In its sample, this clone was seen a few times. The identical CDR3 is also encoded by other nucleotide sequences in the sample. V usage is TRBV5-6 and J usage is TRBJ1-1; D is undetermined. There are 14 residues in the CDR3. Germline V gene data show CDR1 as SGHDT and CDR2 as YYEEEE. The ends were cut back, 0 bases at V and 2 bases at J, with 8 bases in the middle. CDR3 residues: CASSLVGRNTEAFF. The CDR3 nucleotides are TGTGCCAGCAGCTTGGTGGGCAGAAACACTGAAGCTTTCTTT.

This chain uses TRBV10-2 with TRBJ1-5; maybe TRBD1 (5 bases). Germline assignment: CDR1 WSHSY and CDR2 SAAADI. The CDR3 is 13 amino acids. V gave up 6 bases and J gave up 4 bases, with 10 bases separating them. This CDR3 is CASRGVSNQPQHF. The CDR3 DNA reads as TGCGCCAGCAGGGGGGTGTCGAATCAGCCCCAGCATTTT.

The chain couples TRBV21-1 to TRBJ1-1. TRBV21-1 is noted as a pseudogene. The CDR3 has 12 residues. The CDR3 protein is CASRRVCTEAFF. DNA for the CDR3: TGTGCCAGCAGGAGGGTTTGCACTGAAGCTTTCTTT.

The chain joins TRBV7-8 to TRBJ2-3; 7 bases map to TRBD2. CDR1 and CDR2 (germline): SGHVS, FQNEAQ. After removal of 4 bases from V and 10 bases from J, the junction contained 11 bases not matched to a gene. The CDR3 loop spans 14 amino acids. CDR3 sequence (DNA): TGTGCCAGCAGCTCAATTATGTGGGGGAGGGCGCAGTATTTT. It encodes CASSSIMWGRAQYF. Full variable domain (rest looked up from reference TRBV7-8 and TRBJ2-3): GAGVSQSPRYKVAKRGQDVALRCDPISGHVSLFWYQQALGQGPEFLTYFQNEAQLDKSGLPSDRFFAERPEGSVSTLKIQRTQQEDSAVYLCASSSIMWGRAQYFGPGTRLTVL.

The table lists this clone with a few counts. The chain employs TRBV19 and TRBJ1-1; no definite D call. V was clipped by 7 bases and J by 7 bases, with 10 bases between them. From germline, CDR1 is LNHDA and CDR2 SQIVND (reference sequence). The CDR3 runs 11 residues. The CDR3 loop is CASTGGNEAFF. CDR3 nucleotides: TGTGCCAGTACGGGAGGGAATGAAGCTTTCTTT.

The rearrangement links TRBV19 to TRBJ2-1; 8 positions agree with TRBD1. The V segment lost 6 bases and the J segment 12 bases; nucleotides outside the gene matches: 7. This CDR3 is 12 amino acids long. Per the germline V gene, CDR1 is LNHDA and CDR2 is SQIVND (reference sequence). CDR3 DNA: TGTGCCAGTAGCACCGGGACAGGTTTGCAGTTCTTC. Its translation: CASSTGTGLQFF.

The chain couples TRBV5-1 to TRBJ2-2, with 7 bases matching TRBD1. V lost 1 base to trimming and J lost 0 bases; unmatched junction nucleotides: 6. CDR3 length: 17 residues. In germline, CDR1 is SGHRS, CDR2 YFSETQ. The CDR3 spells CASSLPGTASNTGELFF. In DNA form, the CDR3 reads TGCGCCAGCAGCTTGCCCGGGACAGCTTCGAACACCGGGGAGCTGTTTTTT.

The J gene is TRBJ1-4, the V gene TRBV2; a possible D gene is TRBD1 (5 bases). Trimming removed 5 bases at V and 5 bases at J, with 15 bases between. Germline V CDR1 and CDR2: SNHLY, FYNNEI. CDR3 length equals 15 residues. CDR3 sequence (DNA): TGTGCCAGCAGTATTCAGGGACTTGGAAATGAAAAACTGTTTTTT. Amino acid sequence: CASSIQGLGNEKLFF.